Here is one T cell receptor (beta chain) with its context. The antigen is undetermined. The data stem from a study of brain T cells in children with intractable seizures. Study-wide results and limits: Pre- and post-surgery blood differed in depth, so pre-surgery absences may be undersampling.

Time point indicated: blood from clinic visit 5 months post-surgery; TSC patient then seizure free. The sequenced cases were selected for having the highest brain T cell transcript signatures. V lost 4 bases, J lost 6 bases, and 22 bases lay in between. The germline gives CDR1 SGHTA, CDR2 FQGTGA. The CDR3 loop spans 17 amino acids. TCRdb keeps only in-frame clones here, not all; method: immunoSEQ multiplex PCR. The table has about 340,000 clones, over 85% seen once. The chain is built from TRBV7-3 and TRBJ2-1; D is possibly TRBD2 (6 bases). This sample comprised peripheral blood, obtained roughly 5 months after surgery. This receptor was identified in a boy less than two years old with tuberous sclerosis and intractable seizures. Here the CDR3 reads CASSSGPSNGGRNEQFF. CDR3 in DNA: TGTGCCAGCAGCTCCGGGCCGTCCAACGGGGGACGCAATGAGCAGTTCTTC.